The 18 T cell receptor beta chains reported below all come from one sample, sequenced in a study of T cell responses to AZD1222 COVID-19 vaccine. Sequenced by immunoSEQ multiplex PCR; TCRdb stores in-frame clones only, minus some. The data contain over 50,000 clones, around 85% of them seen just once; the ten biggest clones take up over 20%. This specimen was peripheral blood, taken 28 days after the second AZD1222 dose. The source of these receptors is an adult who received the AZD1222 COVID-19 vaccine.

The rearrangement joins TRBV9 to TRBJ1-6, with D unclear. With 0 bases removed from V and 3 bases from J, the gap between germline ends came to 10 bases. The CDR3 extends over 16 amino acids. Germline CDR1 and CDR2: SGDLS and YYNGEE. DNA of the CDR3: TGTGCCAGCAGCGTAGGAACGGGGAACTATAATTCACCCCTCCACTTT. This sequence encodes CASSVGTGNYNSPLHF. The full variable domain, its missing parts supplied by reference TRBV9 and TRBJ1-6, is DSGVTQTPKHLITATGQRVTLRCSPRSGDLSVYWYQQSLDQGLQFLIQYYNGEERAKGNILERFSAQQFPDLHSELNLSSLELGDSALYFCASSVGTGNYNSPLHFGNGTRLTVT.

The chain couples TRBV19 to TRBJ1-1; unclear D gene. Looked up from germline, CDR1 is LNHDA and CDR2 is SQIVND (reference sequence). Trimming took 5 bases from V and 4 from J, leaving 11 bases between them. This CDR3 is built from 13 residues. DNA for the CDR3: TGTGCCAGTAGTGTCCGTGAGGGCACTGAAGCTTTCTTT. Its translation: CASSVREGTEAFF.

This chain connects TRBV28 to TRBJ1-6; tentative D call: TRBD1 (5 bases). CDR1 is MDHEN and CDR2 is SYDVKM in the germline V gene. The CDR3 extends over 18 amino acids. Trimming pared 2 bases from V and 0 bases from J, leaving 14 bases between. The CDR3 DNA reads TGTGCCAGCAGTTTAAATCCTGGGACGAGCTCCTATAATTCACCCCTCCACTTT. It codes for CASSLNPGTSSYNSPLHF.

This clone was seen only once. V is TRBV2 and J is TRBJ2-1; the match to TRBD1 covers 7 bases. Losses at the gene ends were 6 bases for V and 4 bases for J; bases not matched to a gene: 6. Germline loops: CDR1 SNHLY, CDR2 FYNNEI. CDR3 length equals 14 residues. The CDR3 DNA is TGTGCCAGCAGACTGGGACAGCGGTACAATGAGCAGTTCTTC. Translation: CASRLGQRYNEQFF.

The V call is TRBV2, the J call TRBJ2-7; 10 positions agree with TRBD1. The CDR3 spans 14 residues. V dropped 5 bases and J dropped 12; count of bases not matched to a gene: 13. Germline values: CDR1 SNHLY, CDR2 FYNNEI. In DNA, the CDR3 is TGTGCCAGCAGTCCGGGACAGGGGCTGTCCGTCCTGTACTTC. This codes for CASSPGQGLSVLYF.

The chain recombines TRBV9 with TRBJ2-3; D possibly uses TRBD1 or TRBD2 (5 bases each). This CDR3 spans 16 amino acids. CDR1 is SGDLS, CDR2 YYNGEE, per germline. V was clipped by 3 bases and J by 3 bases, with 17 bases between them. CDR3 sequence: CASSAGLKGSTDTQYF. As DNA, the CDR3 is TGTGCCAGCAGCGCGGGGCTCAAGGGGAGTACAGATACGCAGTATTTT.

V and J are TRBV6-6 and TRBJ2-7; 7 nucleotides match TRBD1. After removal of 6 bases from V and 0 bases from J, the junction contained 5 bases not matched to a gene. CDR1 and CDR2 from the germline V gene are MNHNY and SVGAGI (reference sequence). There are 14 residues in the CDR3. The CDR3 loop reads CASRPRDSSYEQYF. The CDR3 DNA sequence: TGTGCCAGCAGACCCCGGGACAGCTCCTACGAGCAGTACTTC.

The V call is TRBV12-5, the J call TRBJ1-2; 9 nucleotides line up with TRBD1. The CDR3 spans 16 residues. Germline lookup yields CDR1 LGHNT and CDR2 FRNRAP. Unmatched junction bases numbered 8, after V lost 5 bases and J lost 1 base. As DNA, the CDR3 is TGTGCTAGTGGTCTAGGGACAGGGACTATTAACTATGGCTACACCTTC. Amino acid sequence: CASGLGTGTINYGYTF.

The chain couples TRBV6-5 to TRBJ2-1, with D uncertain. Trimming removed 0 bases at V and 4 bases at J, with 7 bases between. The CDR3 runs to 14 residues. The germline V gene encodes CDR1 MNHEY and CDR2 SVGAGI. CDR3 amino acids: CASSYSGKYNEQFF. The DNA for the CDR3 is TGTGCCAGCAGTTACTCGGGGAAATACAATGAGCAGTTCTTC.

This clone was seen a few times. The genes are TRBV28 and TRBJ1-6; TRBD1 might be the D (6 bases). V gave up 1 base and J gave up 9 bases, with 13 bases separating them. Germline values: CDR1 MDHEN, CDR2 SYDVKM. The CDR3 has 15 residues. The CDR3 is CASSLLAPTGSPLHF. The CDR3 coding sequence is TGTGCCAGCAGTTTATTGGCCCCGACAGGTTCACCCCTCCACTTT.

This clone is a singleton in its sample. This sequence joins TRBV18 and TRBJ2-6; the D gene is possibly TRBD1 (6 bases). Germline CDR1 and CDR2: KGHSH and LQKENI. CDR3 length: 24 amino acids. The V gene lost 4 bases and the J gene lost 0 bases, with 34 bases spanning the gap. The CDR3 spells CASSLHRFSPTDRGSSSGANVLTF. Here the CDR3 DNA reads TGTGCCAGCTCACTTCACCGGTTTTCCCCTACGGACAGAGGAAGCTCCTCTGGGGCCAACGTCCTGACTTTC.

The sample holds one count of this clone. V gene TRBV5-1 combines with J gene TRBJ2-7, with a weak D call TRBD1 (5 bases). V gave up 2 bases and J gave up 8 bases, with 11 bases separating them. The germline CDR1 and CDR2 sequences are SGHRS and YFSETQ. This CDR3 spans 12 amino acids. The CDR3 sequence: CASSFGRDQQYF. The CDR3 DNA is TGCGCCAGCAGCTTCGGCAGGGATCAGCAGTACTTC.

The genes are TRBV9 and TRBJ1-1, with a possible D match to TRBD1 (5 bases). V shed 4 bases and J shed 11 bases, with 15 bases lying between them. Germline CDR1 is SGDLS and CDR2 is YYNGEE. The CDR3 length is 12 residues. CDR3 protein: CASSPGSFGAFF. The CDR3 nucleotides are TGTGCCAGCAGCCCAGGGTCTTTCGGGGCTTTCTTT. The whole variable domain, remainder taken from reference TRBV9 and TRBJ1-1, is DSGVTQTPKHLITATGQRVTLRCSPRSGDLSVYWYQQSLDQGLQFLIQYYNGEERAKGNILERFSAQQFPDLHSELNLSSLELGDSALYFCASSPGSFGAFFGQGTRLTVV.

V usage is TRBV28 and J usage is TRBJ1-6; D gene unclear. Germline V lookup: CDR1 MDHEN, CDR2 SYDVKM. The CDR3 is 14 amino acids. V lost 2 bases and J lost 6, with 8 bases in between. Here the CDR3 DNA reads TGTGCCAGCAGTTTAAGAAAGGTTAATTCACCCCTCCACTTT. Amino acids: CASSLRKVNSPLHF.

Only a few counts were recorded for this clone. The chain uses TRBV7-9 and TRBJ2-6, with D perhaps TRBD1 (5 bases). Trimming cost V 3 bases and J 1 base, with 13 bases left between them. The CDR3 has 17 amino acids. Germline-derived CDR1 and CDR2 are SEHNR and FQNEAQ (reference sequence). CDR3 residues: CASSFSRTPSGANVLTF. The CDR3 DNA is TGTGCCAGCAGCTTTTCAAGGACACCGTCTGGGGCCAACGTCCTGACTTTC.

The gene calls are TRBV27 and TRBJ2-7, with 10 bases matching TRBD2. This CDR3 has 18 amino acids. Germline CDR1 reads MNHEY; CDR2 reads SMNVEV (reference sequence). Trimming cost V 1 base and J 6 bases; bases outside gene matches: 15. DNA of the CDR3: TGTGCCAGCAGTTTATTTAGTTTGGGAAGCGGGAGGGCCGCCGAGCAGTACTTC. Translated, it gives CASSLFSLGSGRAAEQYF.

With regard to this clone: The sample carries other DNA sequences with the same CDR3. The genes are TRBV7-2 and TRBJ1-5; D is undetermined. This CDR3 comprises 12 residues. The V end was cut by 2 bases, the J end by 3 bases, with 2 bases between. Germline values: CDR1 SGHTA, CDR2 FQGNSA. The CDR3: CASSLLNQPQHF. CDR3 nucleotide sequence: TGTGCCAGCAGCTTACTCAATCAGCCCCAGCATTTT. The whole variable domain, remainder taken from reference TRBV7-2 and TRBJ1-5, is GAGVSQSPSNKVTEKGKDVELRCDPISGHTALYWYRQSLGQGLEFLIYFQGNSAPDKSGLPSDRFSAERTGGSVSTLTIQRTQQEDSAVYLCASSLLNQPQHFGDGTRLSIL.

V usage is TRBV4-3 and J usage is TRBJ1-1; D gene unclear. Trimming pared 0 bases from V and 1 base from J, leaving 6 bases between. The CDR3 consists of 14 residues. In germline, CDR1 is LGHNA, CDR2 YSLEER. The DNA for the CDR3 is TGCGCCAGCAGCCAAGAGAGGAGGAACACTGAAGCTTTCTTT. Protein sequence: CASSQERRNTEAFF.